This T cell receptor beta chain was retrieved from a study of monozygotic twins with inflammatory bowel disease. Sampling involved one blood draw (roughly 2.4 ml) for every donor. Germline CDR1 KGHSH, CDR2 LQKENI. The CDR3 consists of 15 residues. Reprocessing the 5' RACE reads, TCRdb reports a single entry for every CDR3 protein and omits DNA. This table holds approximately 400,000 distinct CDR3 sequences. Source material: blood. The rearrangement links TRBV18 to TRBJ1-1; TCRdb's assignment of TRBD1 cannot be checked, as there is no DNA. The clonotype originates from a human donor with ulcerative colitis or Crohn's disease, or a healthy co-twin of an affected twin (not recorded which). The CDR3: CASSPAGTGNTEAFF.